The 5 T cell receptor beta chains below were found in one sample sequenced in a study of siplizumab effects on memory and regulatory T cells. Libraries were prepared by immunoSEQ multiplex PCR; TCRdb keeps only in-frame clonotypes and omits some of them. Of approximately 91,000 clones detected, roughly 94% appear once; the ten largest clones hold 18%. Source material: CD8+ T cells sorted from blood. The receptors were sampled from a human donor in good health.

The chain couples TRBV7-6 to TRBJ2-1; D remains ambiguous. The CDR3 sequence is 12 residues long. V was clipped by 1 base and J by 9 bases, with 7 bases between them. In germline, CDR1 is SGHVS, CDR2 FNYEAQ. The DNA for the CDR3 is TGTGCCAGCAGCTTAGTTGGTGTTGAGCAGTTCTTC. It specifies CASSLVGVEQFF.

The J gene is TRBJ2-5, the V gene TRBV5-4; D is ambiguous. V gave up 0 bases and J gave up 2 bases, with 8 bases separating them. The V gene's germline CDR1 is SGHNT and CDR2 YYREEE (reference sequence). This CDR3 is 14 amino acids long. CDR3 sequence: CASSLGLLQETQYF. The CDR3 region has the DNA TGTGCCAGCAGCTTGGGTCTCCTACAAGAGACCCAGTACTTC.

This clone appeared a single time. The chain uses TRBV27 and TRBJ2-5; D is possibly TRBD1 or TRBD2 (5 bases each). TRBJ2-7 matches the DNA end more closely, so the J call is doubtful. The CDR3 contains 14 residues. CDR1 and CDR2 (germline): MNHEY, SMNVEV (reference sequence). In DNA, the CDR3 is TGTGCCAGCAGTTTTGGTAGAGGGGCCTACGAGCAGTACTTC. This codes for CASSFGRGAYEQYF.

The rearrangement joins TRBV27 to TRBJ1-2, with a tentative D call TRBD1 (5 bases). Germline CDR1 is MNHEY and CDR2 is SMNVEV (reference sequence). The CDR3 extends over 13 amino acids. V was clipped by 6 bases and J by 3 bases, with 11 bases between them. This chain's CDR3 is CASSGGADYGYTF. CDR3 sequence (DNA): TGTGCCAGCAGCGGGGGAGCGGACTATGGCTACACCTTC.

The chain employs TRBV7-9 and TRBJ2-7, with 9 bases that match TRBD1. CDR1 SEHNR and CDR2 FQNEAQ come from the germline V gene (reference sequence). The CDR3 covers 14 residues. V lost 5 bases and J lost 5; bases outside the gene matches: 7. The CDR3 reads CASSTRTGADEQYF. In nucleotides, the CDR3 is TGTGCCAGCAGCACCCGGACAGGGGCAGACGAGCAGTACTTC.